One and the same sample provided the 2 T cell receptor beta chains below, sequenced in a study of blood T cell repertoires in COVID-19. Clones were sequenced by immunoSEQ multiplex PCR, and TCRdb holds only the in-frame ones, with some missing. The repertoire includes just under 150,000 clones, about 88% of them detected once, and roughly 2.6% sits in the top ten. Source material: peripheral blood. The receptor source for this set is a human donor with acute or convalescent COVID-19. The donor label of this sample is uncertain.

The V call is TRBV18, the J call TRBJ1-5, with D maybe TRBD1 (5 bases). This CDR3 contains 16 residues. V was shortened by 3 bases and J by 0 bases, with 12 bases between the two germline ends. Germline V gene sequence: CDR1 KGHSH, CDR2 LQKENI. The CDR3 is CASSPTDSYSNQPQHF. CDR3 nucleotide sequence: TGTGCCAGCTCACCTACCGACAGTTATAGCAATCAGCCCCAGCATTTT. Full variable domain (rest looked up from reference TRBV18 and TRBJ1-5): NAGVMQNPRHLVRRRGQEARLRCSPMKGHSHVYWYRQLPEEGLKFMVYLQKENIIDESGMPKERFSAEFPKEGPSILRIQQVVRGDSAAYFCASSPTDSYSNQPQHFGDGTRLSIL.

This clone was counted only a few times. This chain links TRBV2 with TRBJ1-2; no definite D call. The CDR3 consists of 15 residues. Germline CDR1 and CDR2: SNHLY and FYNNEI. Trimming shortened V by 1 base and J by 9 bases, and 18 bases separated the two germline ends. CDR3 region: CASSEEASRPMSYTF. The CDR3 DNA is TGTGCCAGCAGTGAAGAGGCATCGCGGCCTATGAGCTACACCTTC.